These 18 T cell receptor beta chains were sequenced from one sample in a study of T cell changes during pregnancy in multiple sclerosis. Assay: immunoSEQ multiplex PCR; the TCRdb copy retains only in-frame clones and omits some. The sample includes about 92,000 clones, 92% of them seen just once. Sequencing was performed on peripheral blood, taken in the first trimester of pregnancy. The receptor set was obtained from a female donor with multiple sclerosis, enrolled in a pregnancy study.

This sequence joins TRBV7-2 and TRBJ1-2; D possibly corresponds to TRBD1 (5 bases). The CDR3 extends over 15 amino acids. Germline V lookup: CDR1 SGHTA, CDR2 FQGNSA. Trimming removed 4 bases at V and 5 bases at J, with 17 bases between. The CDR3 bases are TGTGCCAGCAGCTCGGAGACCGGGACTTTTTATGGCTACACCTTC. Encoded protein: CASSSETGTFYGYTF. The full variable domain, completed using reference TRBV7-2 and TRBJ1-2, is GAGVSQSPSNKVTEKGKDVELRCDPISGHTALYWYRQSLGQGLEFLIYFQGNSAPDKSGLPSDRFSAERTGGSVSTLTIQRTQQEDSAVYLCASSSETGTFYGYTFGSGTRLTVV.

V usage is TRBV29-1 and J usage is TRBJ2-7; 9 positions agree with TRBD2. CDR1 is SQVTM and CDR2 is ANQGSEA in the germline V gene. The CDR3 is 15 residues long. V lost 4 bases to trimming and J lost 2 bases; unmatched junction nucleotides: 9. CDR3 sequence reads: CSVGLGLATPYEQYF. The CDR3 DNA reads as TGCAGCGTTGGATTAGGACTAGCGACCCCCTACGAGCAGTACTTC.

V usage is TRBV30 and J usage is TRBJ2-1; 9 nucleotides line up with TRBD2. J lost 9 bases, V lost 5 bases, and 11 bases had no gene match. Germline CDR1 GTSNPN, CDR2 SVGIG (reference sequence). The CDR3 length is 14 residues. The chain's CDR3 is CAWDRRGTSSEQFF. CDR3 coding DNA: TGTGCCTGGGATCGTCGAGGGACTAGCAGTGAGCAGTTCTTC.

In its sample, this clone was seen a few times. The J gene is TRBJ2-7, the V gene TRBV13; the D is unclear. V was trimmed by 4 bases and J by 4 bases, leaving 14 bases between them. The V gene's germline CDR1 is PRHDT and CDR2 FYEKMQ (reference sequence). This CDR3 has 14 amino acids. The CDR3 protein is CASSSGPGRYEQYF. For the CDR3, the DNA is TGTGCCAGCAGCTCAGGCCCAGGAAGATACGAGCAGTACTTC.

This sequence joins TRBV5-1 and TRBJ2-7; D ambiguous. Trimming shortened V by 0 bases and J by 3 bases, and 7 bases separated the two germline ends. CDR3 size: 13 residues. Per the germline V gene, CDR1 is SGHRS and CDR2 is YFSETQ. Here the CDR3 reads CASSLAPYYEQYF. The DNA for the CDR3 is TGCGCCAGCAGCTTGGCCCCCTACTACGAGCAGTACTTC.

This rearrangement joins TRBV27 to TRBJ2-7, with 7 bases aligning to TRBD1. The germline V gene encodes CDR1 MNHEY and CDR2 SMNVEV (reference sequence). Germline trimming cut 4 bases from V and 4 bases from J; bases unmatched to any gene: 4. This CDR3 region has 13 residues. The CDR3: CASSSQGLYEQYF. CDR3 nucleotide sequence: TGTGCCAGCAGTTCACAGGGGTTATACGAGCAGTACTTC.

V and J are TRBV28 and TRBJ2-3; D not resolved. V lost 7 bases and J 3 bases, leaving 20 bases between the germline ends. Germline V gene lookup returns CDR1 MDHEN and CDR2 SYDVKM. This CDR3 has 16 amino acids. The CDR3 sequence: CASTPYSVAATDTQYF. Here the CDR3 DNA reads TGTGCCAGCACCCCTTATTCGGTAGCCGCAACAGATACGCAGTATTTT. The complete variable domain, with remaining parts taken from reference TRBV28 and TRBJ2-3, reads DVKVTQSSRYLVKRTGEKVFLECVQDMDHENMFWYRQDPGLGLRLIYFSYDVKMKEKGDIPEGYSVSREKKERFSLILESASTNQTSMYLCASTPYSVAATDTQYFGPGTRLTVL.

This chain links TRBV27 with TRBJ2-1; maybe TRBD2 (6 bases). Germline V gene sequence: CDR1 MNHEY, CDR2 SMNVEV (reference sequence). The CDR3 length is 14 residues. Trimming shortened V by 0 bases and J by 5 bases, and 8 bases separated the two germline ends. This CDR3 is CASSLSGGHNEQFF. Written as DNA, the CDR3 is TGTGCCAGCAGTTTATCCGGAGGGCACAATGAGCAGTTCTTC.

The V and J genes are TRBV6-1 and TRBJ2-7, with 7 bases aligning to TRBD1. Germline lookup yields CDR1 MNHNS and CDR2 SASEGT. This CDR3 has 14 amino acids. Trimming at V came to 4 bases and at J to 2 bases, leaving 5 bases not matched to a gene. CDR3 sequence (DNA): TGTGCCAGCAGTGGGACAGGCAAGACCTACGAGCAGTACTTC. Encoded protein: CASSGTGKTYEQYF.

This sequence joins TRBV15 and TRBJ1-1, with no clear D. The germline V gene encodes CDR1 LNHNV and CDR2 YYDKDF (reference sequence). The V end was cut by 3 bases, the J end by 1 base, with 12 bases between. This CDR3 is 15 amino acids long. CDR3 loop: CATSSPAHGNTEAFF. In nucleotides, the CDR3 is TGTGCCACCAGCAGCCCCGCCCACGGGAACACTGAAGCTTTCTTT.

Here the CDR3 DNA reads TGTGCCAGCAGCCTAAGACAGGGCTTCGGTGAAAAACTGTTTTTT. Translated: CASSLRQGFGEKLFF. The chain recombines TRBV13 with TRBJ1-4, with 7 bases lining up with TRBD1. From germline, CDR1 is PRHDT and CDR2 FYEKMQ (reference sequence). This CDR3 is 15 amino acids long. V gave up 5 bases and J gave up 7 bases; unmatched junction bases: 10.

The chain joins TRBV30 to TRBJ2-7; possible D gene TRBD2, 5 bases. Per the germline V gene, CDR1 is GTSNPN and CDR2 is SVGIG (reference sequence). The CDR3 sequence is 15 residues long. Trimming stripped 1 base from V and 3 bases from J, with 16 bases between. The CDR3 sequence is CAWSEMSGAGYEQYF. The CDR3 DNA is TGTGCCTGGAGTGAAATGAGCGGCGCGGGCTACGAGCAGTACTTC.

The chain recombines TRBV5-1 with TRBJ2-3; TRBD2 is a possible D gene (6 bases). Germline values: CDR1 SGHRS, CDR2 YFSETQ. The V end lost 2 bases, the J end lost 5 bases, and 12 bases lay between the germline ends. This CDR3 has 14 residues. The CDR3 sequence is CASSFTGAGDTQYF. CDR3 nucleotide sequence: TGCGCCAGCAGCTTTACGGGAGCGGGAGATACGCAGTATTTT.

The chain uses TRBV9 and TRBJ2-2, with unresolved D. V was shortened by 3 bases and J by 3 bases, with 9 bases between the two germline ends. This CDR3 spans 14 amino acids. Per the germline V gene, CDR1 is SGDLS and CDR2 is YYNGEE. The CDR3 here is CASSGAPYTGELFF. CDR3 in DNA: TGTGCCAGCAGCGGAGCCCCTTACACCGGGGAGCTGTTTTTT.

The chain combines TRBV7-2 with TRBJ2-1; 7 nucleotides line up with TRBD1. J lost 0 bases, V lost 5 bases, and 4 bases had no gene match. Germline assignment: CDR1 SGHTA and CDR2 FQGNSA. The CDR3 spans 15 residues. CDR3 sequence: CASSRGPGSYNEQFF. The CDR3 DNA sequence: TGTGCCAGCAGCAGGGGGCCCGGCTCCTACAATGAGCAGTTCTTC.

The CDR3 reads CASSLGQGGIGETQYF. In DNA, the CDR3 is TGTGCCAGCAGCCTCGGACAGGGGGGGATAGGAGAGACCCAGTACTTC. This chain links TRBV5-4 with TRBJ2-5; 10 nucleotides match TRBD1. Unmatched junction bases numbered 10, after V lost 4 bases and J lost 4 bases. CDR1 SGHNT and CDR2 YYREEE come from the germline V gene (reference sequence). This CDR3 contains 16 residues.

The V call is TRBV15, the J call TRBJ2-1; 9 bases match TRBD1. V lost 0 bases to trimming and J lost 10 bases; unmatched junction nucleotides: 7. Per germline, CDR1 LNHNV and CDR2 YYDKDF (reference sequence). This CDR3 is built from 15 residues. Written as DNA, the CDR3 is TGTGCCACCAGCAGAGAGGGACAGGGTTCGGGGGAGCAGTTCTTC. Residues: CATSREGQGSGEQFF.

The V and J genes are TRBV19 and TRBJ1-2; D is unresolved. Trimming took off 7 bases at V and 4 bases at J, with 16 bases between the two ends. CDR3 length: 14 residues. Germline V lookup: CDR1 LNHDA, CDR2 SQIVND (reference sequence). CDR3 nucleotides: TGTGCCAGTACCCGATTGGACGGAGGCTATGGCTACACCTTC. This sequence encodes CASTRLDGGYGYTF.